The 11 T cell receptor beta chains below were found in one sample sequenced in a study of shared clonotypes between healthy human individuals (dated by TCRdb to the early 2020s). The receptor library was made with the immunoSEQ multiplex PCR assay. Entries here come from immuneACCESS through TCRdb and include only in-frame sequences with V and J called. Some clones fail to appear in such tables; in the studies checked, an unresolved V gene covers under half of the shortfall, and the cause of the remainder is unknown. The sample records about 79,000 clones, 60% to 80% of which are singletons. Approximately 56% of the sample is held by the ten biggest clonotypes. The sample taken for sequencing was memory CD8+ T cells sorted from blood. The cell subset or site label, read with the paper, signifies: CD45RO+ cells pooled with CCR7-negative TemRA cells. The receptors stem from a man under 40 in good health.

CDR3 amino acids: CASSSTQGKYF. CDR3 bases: TGTGCCAGCAGTTCCACACAGGGGAAGTACTTC. This sequence joins TRBV27 and TRBJ2-7; 7 bases match TRBD1. The V segment lost 4 bases and the J segment 11 bases; nucleotides outside the gene matches: 5. CDR1 is MNHEY and CDR2 is SMNVEV in the germline V gene (reference sequence). CDR3 length: 11 amino acids.

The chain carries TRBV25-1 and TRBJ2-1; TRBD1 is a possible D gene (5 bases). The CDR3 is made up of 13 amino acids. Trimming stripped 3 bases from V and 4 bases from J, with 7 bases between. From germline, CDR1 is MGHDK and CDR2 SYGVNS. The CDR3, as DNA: TGTGCCAGCAGTGATCCAGGGTACAATGAGCAGTTCTTC. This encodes CASSDPGYNEQFF.

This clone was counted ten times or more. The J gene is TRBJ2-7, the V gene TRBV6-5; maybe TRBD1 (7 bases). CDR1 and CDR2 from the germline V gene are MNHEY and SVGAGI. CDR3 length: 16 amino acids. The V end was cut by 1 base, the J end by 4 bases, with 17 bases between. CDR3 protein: CASSYWGDSGRYEQYF. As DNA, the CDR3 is TGTGCCAGCAGTTACTGGGGGGACAGCGGTCGGTACGAGCAGTACTTC.

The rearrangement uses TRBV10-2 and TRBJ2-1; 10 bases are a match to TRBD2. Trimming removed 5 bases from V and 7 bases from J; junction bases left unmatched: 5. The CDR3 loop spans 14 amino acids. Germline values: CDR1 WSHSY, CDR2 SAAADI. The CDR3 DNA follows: TGCGCCAGCAGTACTAGCGGGATAGGAAATGAGCAGTTCTTC. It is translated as CASSTSGIGNEQFF.

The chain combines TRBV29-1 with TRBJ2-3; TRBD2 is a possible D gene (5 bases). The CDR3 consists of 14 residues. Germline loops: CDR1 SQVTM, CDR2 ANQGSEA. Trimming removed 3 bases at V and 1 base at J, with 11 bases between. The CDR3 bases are TGCAGCGTTGAGTGGACTGAAGGCACAGATACGCAGTATTTT. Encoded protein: CSVEWTEGTDTQYF.

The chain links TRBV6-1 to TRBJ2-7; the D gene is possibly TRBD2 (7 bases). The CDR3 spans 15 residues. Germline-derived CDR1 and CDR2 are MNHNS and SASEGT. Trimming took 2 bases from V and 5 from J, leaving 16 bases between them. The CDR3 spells CASSEQGGGGHEQYF. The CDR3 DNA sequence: TGTGCCAGCAGTGAACAGGGAGGGGGGGGCCACGAGCAGTACTTC.

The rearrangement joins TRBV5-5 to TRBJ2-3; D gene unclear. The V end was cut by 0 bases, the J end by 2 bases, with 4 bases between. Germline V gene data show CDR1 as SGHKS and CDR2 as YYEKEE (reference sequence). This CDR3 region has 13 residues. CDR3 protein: CASSLVHTDTQYF. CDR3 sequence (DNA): TGTGCCAGCAGCTTGGTCCACACAGATACGCAGTATTTT.

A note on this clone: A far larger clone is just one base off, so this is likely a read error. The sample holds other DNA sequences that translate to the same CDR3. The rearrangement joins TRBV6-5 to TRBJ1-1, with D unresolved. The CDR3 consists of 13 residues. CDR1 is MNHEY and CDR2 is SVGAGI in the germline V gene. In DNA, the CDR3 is TGCGCCAGCAGCCCCCAACGGAACACTGAAGCTTTCTTT. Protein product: CASSPQRNTEAFF.

The CDR3 DNA is TGTGCCAGCAGCTTCGGCCCGGGAGCCCCCTCCTACGAGCAGTACTTC. It yields the protein CASSFGPGAPSYEQYF. The chain recombines TRBV5-8 with TRBJ2-7; weak D call: TRBD2 (6 bases). Germline V lookup: CDR1 SGHTS, CDR2 YDEGEE. The V end was cut by 2 bases, the J end by 0 bases, with 15 bases between. CDR3 length: 16 amino acids.

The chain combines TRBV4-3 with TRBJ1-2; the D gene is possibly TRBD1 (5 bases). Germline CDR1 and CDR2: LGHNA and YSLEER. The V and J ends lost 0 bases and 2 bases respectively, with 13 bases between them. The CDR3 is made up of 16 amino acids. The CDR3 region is CASSQDGQGLNYGYTF. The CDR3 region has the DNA TGCGCCAGCAGCCAAGATGGGCAGGGCTTAAACTATGGCTACACCTTC.

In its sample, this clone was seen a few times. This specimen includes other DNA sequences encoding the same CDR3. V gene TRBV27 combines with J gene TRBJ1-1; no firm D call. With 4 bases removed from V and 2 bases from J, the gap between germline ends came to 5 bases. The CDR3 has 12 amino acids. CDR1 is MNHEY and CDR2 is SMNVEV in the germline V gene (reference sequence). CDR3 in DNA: TGTGCCAGCAGTTCGATAAACACTGAAGCTTTCTTT. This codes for CASSSINTEAFF.